This entry describes one T cell receptor beta chain. It was with 60 Vbeta and 13 Jbeta primers that the PCR ran. The table came from immunoSEQ multiplex PCR; TCRdb's copy has only in-frame clones and leaves some out. This table has around 150,000 clones, approximately 80% appearing once. The germline gives CDR1 MNHNY, CDR2 SVGAGI (reference sequence). The CDR3 totals 13 residues. Trimming pared 10 bases from V and 4 bases from J, leaving 16 bases between. This entry belongs to a study of cytomegalovirus exposure and HLA in healthy donors. This chain connects TRBV6-6 to TRBJ1-2; perhaps TRBD1 as D (6 bases). This receptor was identified in a male donor in good health and CMV-seropositive. Sample: PBMCs. Here the CDR3 DNA reads TGTGCCACCGAGGGGGGGGGCGCCTATGGCTACACCTTC. As protein: CATEGGGAYGYTF.